This TCR beta chain was captured by sequencing in a study of siplizumab effects on memory and regulatory T cells. V was clipped by 4 bases and J by 3 bases; unmatched bases: 14. The CDR3 has 19 residues. Looked up from germline, CDR1 is SGHVS and CDR2 is FQNEAQ. Some clones are missing from TCRdb's copy, which holds only in-frame ones; the method was immunoSEQ multiplex PCR. The sample consists of tens of thousands of clones, 75% to 95% of them appearing once. V is TRBV7-8 and J is TRBJ2-4; 11 nucleotides align to TRBD2. The clonotype originates from a human donor in good health. The source material was CD8+ T cells sorted from blood. DNA of the CDR3: TGTGCCAGCAGCTCTCCTAGCGGGGGGCCCCTGTTTCTCAAAAACATTCAGTACTTC. Its translation is CASSSPSGGPLFLKNIQYF.